Presented here are 11 T cell receptor beta chains from one specimen sequenced in a study of identical twins. In TCRdb, the 5' RACE reads were re-called with MiXCR into one record per CDR3 protein. Here the sample spans fewer than 550,000 distinct CDR3 sequences, roughly 13% being singletons. The sample also formed part of further work on yellow fever vaccine responses in identical twins.

The material sequenced was CD4+ T cells sorted from blood. Every receptor here comes from a woman aged 18-35 years in good health.

In its sample, this clonotype was seen many times. V is TRBV6-2 or TRBV6-3 and J is TRBJ2-1; the D gene is possibly TRBD1 (6 bases). The germline gives CDR1 MNHEY, CDR2 SVGEGT. This CDR3 has 15 residues. Trimming pared 4 bases from V and 3 bases from J, leaving 13 bases between. CDR3 nucleotides: TGTGCCAGCAGTTCAGGACAGAAAAACTACAATGAGCAGTTCTTC. Protein product: CASSSGQKNYNEQFF.

This clonotype was counted only a few times. The chain joins TRBV14 to TRBJ1-2, with D maybe TRBD1 (5 bases). The CDR3 runs 13 residues. CDR1 and CDR2 (germline): SGHDN, FVKESK. Trimming cost V 4 bases and J 4 bases, with 10 bases left between them. For the CDR3, the DNA is TGTGCCAGCAGCCTACTAGACAGCTATGGCTACACCTTC. Encoded protein: CASSLLDSYGYTF. The complete variable domain, with remaining parts taken from reference TRBV14 and TRBJ1-2, reads EAGVTQFPSHSVIEKGQTVTLRCDPISGHDNLYWYRRVMGKEIKFLLHFVKESKQDESGMPNNRFLAERTGGTYSTLKVQPAELEDSGVYFCASSLLDSYGYTFGSGTRLTVV.

This clonotype was found a few times. The genes are TRBV5-6 and TRBJ1-1, with D unclear. Germline V lookup: CDR1 SGHDT, CDR2 YYEEEE. The germline V and J ends were trimmed by 0 bases and 1 base, with 10 bases remaining between them. The CDR3 has 15 amino acids. This chain's CDR3 is CASSLVSPSNTEAFF. The CDR3 DNA reads TGTGCCAGCAGCTTGGTAAGCCCATCGAACACTGAAGCTTTCTTT.

The rearrangement links TRBV19 to TRBJ2-7; 8 bases align to TRBD1. There are 13 residues in the CDR3. The trim removed 5 bases at V and 8 bases at J, leaving 8 bases unmatched. The germline gives CDR1 LNHDA, CDR2 SQIVND (reference sequence). This chain's CDR3 is CASSWDRTSKQYF. The CDR3 DNA is TGTGCCAGTAGTTGGGACAGGACATCCAAGCAGTACTTC.

This clonotype showed up just a few times. The rearrangement uses TRBV7-8 and TRBJ2-4; 9 positions match TRBD2. Trimming cost V 4 bases and J 0 bases; bases outside gene matches: 7. The CDR3 extends over 17 amino acids. CDR1 and CDR2 from the germline V gene are SGHVS and FQNEAQ. This CDR3 reads CASSSLTSGEAKNIQYF. CDR3 coding DNA: TGTGCCAGCAGCTCGTTGACTAGCGGAGAAGCCAAAAACATTCAGTACTTC.

Details on this clonotype: Germline and junction disagree at one end, which may indicate a read error. As DNA, the CDR3 is TGCTGTGCTAGTGGTAGGGAGTCCAAGTACCAAGAGACCCAGTACTTC. As protein: CCASGRESKYQETQYF. V gene TRBV20-1 combines with J gene TRBJ2-5; possible D gene TRBD2, 5 bases. The CDR3 contains 16 residues. The germline CDR1 and CDR2 sequences are DFQATT and SNEGSKA (reference sequence).

The table lists this clonotype with many counts. The CDR3: CSVIPSGGARDTQYF. The CDR3 DNA reads as TGCAGCGTCATTCCTAGCGGGGGGGCTAGAGATACGCAGTATTTT. The chain employs TRBV29-1 and TRBJ2-3; 12 bases align to TRBD2. The ends lost 6 bases at V and 5 bases at J; junction bases unmatched: 9. The CDR3 extends over 15 amino acids. Looked up from germline, CDR1 is SQVTM and CDR2 is ANQGSEA.

This clonotype has more than one count but fewer than ten. The rearrangement uses TRBV6-5 and TRBJ1-2; D ambiguous. This CDR3 comprises 11 residues. The V gene's germline CDR1 is MNHEY and CDR2 SVGAGI. Trimming pared 6 bases from V and 5 bases from J, leaving 7 bases between. CDR3: CASRQTYGYTF. The CDR3 region has the DNA TGTGCCAGCAGACAAACTTATGGCTACACCTTC.

This clonotype occurred a few times. The chain joins TRBV4-3 to TRBJ2-7; D uncertain. Germline assignment: CDR1 LGHNA and CDR2 YSLEER. The V end lost 0 bases, the J end lost 3 bases, and 9 bases lay between the germline ends. This CDR3 has 14 residues. DNA for the CDR3: TGCGCCAGCAGCCAAGATGGGGAAGTCTACGAGCAGTACTTC. It yields the protein CASSQDGEVYEQYF.

The rearrangement links TRBV18 to TRBJ2-3, with 9 nucleotides matching TRBD2. Losses at the gene ends were 0 bases for V and 4 bases for J; bases not matched to a gene: 5. This CDR3 is built from 16 residues. The germline gives CDR1 KGHSH, CDR2 LQKENI. The CDR3 sequence is CASSPPRLAGSDTQYF. The DNA of the CDR3 is TGTGCCAGCTCACCACCGAGGCTAGCGGGGTCAGATACGCAGTATTTT.

This clonotype was counted between two and nine times. This chain joins TRBV5-6 and TRBJ2-2, with D perhaps matching TRBD2 (7 bases). The CDR3 has 17 residues. V gave up 1 base and J gave up 4 bases, with 17 bases separating them. Germline CDR1 reads SGHDT; CDR2 reads YYEEEE. The CDR3 protein is CASSLIQGRVTTGELFF. CDR3 nucleotide sequence: TGTGCCAGCAGCTTGATTCAGGGGAGGGTAACCACCGGGGAGCTGTTTTTT.